Following are 22 T cell receptor beta chains from one sample sequenced in a study of CD8 T cells in ankylosing spondylitis. Whole-study findings and limits: Ankylosing spondylitis blood appeared to be characterized by a TCR beta motif of about eight highly homologous variants.

What these receptors recognize is not known. Each CDR3 protein gets one entry after TCRdb re-called the 5' RACE reads with MiXCR. The sample yields about 220,000 distinct CDR3 sequences, around 7.9% seen once. Sequenced sample: blood, either unsorted or a sorted T cell fraction (not recorded which). These receptors came from a male donor with ankylosing spondylitis.

The chain recombines TRBV30 with TRBJ2-1; D remains unclear. The CDR3 is 12 residues long. From germline, CDR1 is GTSNPN and CDR2 SVGIG (reference sequence). V was clipped by 2 bases and J by 4 bases, with 6 bases between them. The CDR3 loop is CAWSIGYNEQFF. CDR3 nucleotides: TGTGCCTGGAGTATCGGGTACAATGAGCAGTTCTTC.

This clonotype has just a few counts. The J gene is TRBJ2-5, the V gene TRBV6-5; D assignment may be TRBD1 or TRBD2 (5 bases each). CDR1 and CDR2 from the germline V gene are MNHEY and SVGAGI. The CDR3 is 16 residues long. The V gene lost 0 bases and the J gene lost 3 bases, with 14 bases spanning the gap. The CDR3 nucleotides are TGTGCCAGCAGTTACTCGAAGGGGAGAGGAGAAGAGACCCAGTACTTC. Its protein is CASSYSKGRGEETQYF.

J is TRBJ2-1 and V is TRBV27, with D uncertain. The germline gives CDR1 MNHEY, CDR2 SMNVEV (reference sequence). The CDR3 totals 15 residues. V was shortened by 4 bases and J by 0 bases, with 10 bases between the two germline ends. CDR3 residues: CASSSFSRSYNEQFF. The CDR3 nucleotides read TGTGCCAGCAGTTCGTTTTCGCGCTCCTACAATGAGCAGTTCTTC.

This clonotype was detected many times. The chain combines TRBV29-1 with TRBJ2-2; D is possibly TRBD2 (6 bases). The CDR3 spans 14 residues. From germline, CDR1 is SQVTM and CDR2 ANQGSEA. Trimming cost V 1 base and J 0 bases, with 6 bases left between them. CDR3 sequence (DNA): TGCAGCGTTGAAGCGGGAGCGAACACCGGGGAGCTGTTTTTT. Protein sequence: CSVEAGANTGELFF.

This clonotype was counted ten times or more. This chain uses TRBV29-1 with TRBJ2-1; 8 bases fit TRBD2. The trim removed 7 bases at V and 9 bases at J, leaving 17 bases unmatched. Germline V gene sequence: CDR1 SQVTM, CDR2 ANQGSEA. The CDR3 runs to 15 residues. As DNA, the CDR3 is TGCAGCGCCCCCCGGGGGGGCGGGTCCTCTATTGAGCAGTTCTTC. It codes for CSAPRGGGSSIEQFF.

This clonotype was seen repeatedly, ten times or more. The DNA of the CDR3 is TGCAGTGCTAGAACGGGGGGTTACTCCTACAATGAGCAGTTCTTC. Its translation is CSARTGGYSYNEQFF. The rearrangement joins TRBV20-1 to TRBJ2-1; TRBD2 matches 7 bases. The CDR3 consists of 15 residues. The V gene end was trimmed by 2 bases and the J gene end by 0 bases; junction bases not matched to a gene: 4. CDR1 and CDR2 (germline): DFQATT, SNEGSKA (reference sequence).

The V and J genes are TRBV10-3 and TRBJ2-5; TRBD2 agrees at 12 bases. Germline CDR1 is ENHRY and CDR2 is SYGVKD. The CDR3 runs to 17 residues. The trim removed 2 bases at V and 2 bases at J, leaving 6 bases unmatched. CDR3 nucleotides: TGTGCCATCAGTGAGGGACTAGCGGGGTCTAAACAAGAGACCCAGTACTTC. As protein: CAISEGLAGSKQETQYF.

This clonotype was seen many times. This sequence joins TRBV4-1 and TRBJ2-2, with TRBD1 matching over 9 bases. V trimming: 2 bases; J trimming: 7 bases; junction bases outside the gene matches: 14. Looked up from germline, CDR1 is MGHRA and CDR2 is YSYEKL. This CDR3 region has 18 residues. The DNA of the CDR3 is TGCGCCAGCAGCCAAAGGGGCGGGACAGGGATTCAGAGCGGGGAGCTGTTTTTT. Its translation: CASSQRGGTGIQSGELFF.

The sample holds many counts of this clonotype. This chain uses TRBV6-5 with TRBJ1-1; D is possibly TRBD1 (5 bases). The CDR3 is 18 residues long. V shed 4 bases and J shed 0 bases, with 21 bases lying between them. Germline assignment: CDR1 MNHEY and CDR2 SVGAGI. The CDR3 reads CASSWSVQGILLNTEAFF. In DNA form, the CDR3 reads TGTGCCAGCAGTTGGTCAGTGCAGGGAATTCTTTTGAACACTGAAGCTTTCTTT.

The rearrangement uses TRBV7-9 and TRBJ2-3; 11 nucleotides match TRBD2. CDR3 length: 16 amino acids. V shed 5 bases and J 6 bases; nucleotides not matched to a gene: 10. From germline, CDR1 is SEHNR and CDR2 FQNEAQ (reference sequence). The CDR3 sequence: CASSALAGGPPDTQYF. The CDR3 DNA is TGTGCCAGCAGCGCTCTAGCGGGAGGCCCCCCGGATACGCAGTATTTT. The variable domain in full, completed from reference TRBV7-9 and TRBJ2-3, reads DTGVSQNPRHKITKRGQNVTFRCDPISEHNRLYWYRQTLGQGPEFLTYFQNEAQLEKSRLLSDRFSAERPKGSFSTLEIQRTEQGDSAMYLCASSALAGGPPDTQYFGPGTRLTVL.

This clonotype was observed many times. The chain combines TRBV29-1 with TRBJ2-3; 8 bases match TRBD2. From germline, CDR1 is SQVTM and CDR2 ANQGSEA. The V and J ends lost 8 bases and 4 bases, in that order; junction bases with no gene match: 11. The CDR3 covers 14 residues. The CDR3, as DNA: TGCAGCACTCACGGGGGGGGGCCCCCAGATACGCAGTATTTT. Its translation: CSTHGGGPPDTQYF.

The sample holds many counts of this clonotype. The genes are TRBV7-9 and TRBJ2-7; D not resolved. V lost 1 base and J lost 2, with 9 bases in between. Germline V gives CDR1 SEHNR, CDR2 FQNEAQ (reference sequence). The CDR3 contains 14 residues. The CDR3 DNA follows: TGTGCCAGCAGCTTAGACGGCGGCCCCTACGAGCAGTACTTC. Its translation: CASSLDGGPYEQYF.

This clonotype was detected ten times or more. CDR3 DNA sequence: TGTGCCAGCATTGGGGTGATGAACACCGGGGAGCTGTTTTTT. This encodes CASIGVMNTGELFF. This sequence joins TRBV6-1 and TRBJ2-2; D remains ambiguous. V dropped 7 bases and J dropped 1 base, with 10 bases sitting between them. Germline values: CDR1 MNHNS, CDR2 SASEGT. The CDR3 is made up of 14 amino acids.

The sample holds many counts of this clonotype. This rearrangement joins TRBV10-3 to TRBJ2-7, with D perhaps TRBD2 (7 bases). Germline values: CDR1 ENHRY, CDR2 SYGVKD. The CDR3 is made up of 13 amino acids. V lost 11 bases and J 0 bases, leaving 14 bases between the germline ends. CDR3 DNA sequence: TGTGCCGTAGGGGGGGGGAGCTCCTACGAGCAGTACTTC. It yields the protein CAVGGGSSYEQYF.

The sample holds many counts of this clonotype. V and J are TRBV27 and TRBJ2-3, with 8 bases identical to TRBD2. J lost 2 bases, V lost 6 bases, and 10 bases had no gene match. From germline, CDR1 is MNHEY and CDR2 SMNVEV (reference sequence). The CDR3 has 16 amino acids. In DNA form, the CDR3 reads TGTGCCAGCAGGGTGGGACTAGGAAAGACCACAGATACGCAGTATTTT. It translates to CASRVGLGKTTDTQYF.

This clonotype was detected ten times or more. The CDR3 protein is CASSLSYQGTDTQYF. The CDR3 DNA sequence: TGTGCCAGCAGTTTATCGTATCAGGGCACAGATACGCAGTATTTT. The rearrangement joins TRBV27 to TRBJ2-3; D not resolved. V lost 0 bases and J 1 base, leaving 8 bases between the germline ends. The CDR3 covers 15 residues. Germline V gene sequence: CDR1 MNHEY, CDR2 SMNVEV (reference sequence).

CDR3 nucleotide sequence: TGCGCCAGCAGCCGAACCGGTAGCGGGGAGACTGAAGCTTTCTTT. It encodes CASSRTGSGETEAFF. The V and J genes are TRBV4-3 and TRBJ1-1; D unresolved. The CDR3 covers 15 residues. Germline V gene sequence: CDR1 LGHNA, CDR2 YSLEER. Trimming cost V 4 bases and J 5 bases, with 17 bases left between them.

This clonotype was picked up many times. This chain links TRBV7-2 with TRBJ2-7; no clear D gene. The CDR3 totals 15 residues. The V gene's germline CDR1 is SGHTA and CDR2 FQGNSA. With 1 base removed from V and 2 bases from J, the gap between germline ends came to 12 bases. The CDR3 DNA is TGTGCCAGCAGCTTAGTGGGTGCAGCAACCTACGAGCAGTACTTC. This encodes CASSLVGAATYEQYF.

This clonotype was seen many times. This chain links TRBV4-2 with TRBJ1-2; the D gene is possibly TRBD1 (5 bases). Trimming cost V 4 bases and J 3 bases, with 18 bases left between them. The CDR3 runs to 16 residues. The germline CDR1 and CDR2 sequences are LGHNA and YNFKEQ. The CDR3 sequence is CASSLVTGEGYYGYTF. Written as DNA, the CDR3 is TGTGCCAGCAGCCTGGTGACGGGGGAAGGGTACTATGGCTACACCTTC.

Only a few counts were recorded for this clonotype. The chain combines TRBV6-1 with TRBJ2-4; D is perhaps TRBD1 (6 bases). Germline values: CDR1 MNHNS, CDR2 SASEGT. CDR3 length: 15 amino acids. Trimming cost V 1 base and J 8 bases, with 15 bases left between them. The CDR3 reads CASSEERTAWDIQYF. In DNA form, the CDR3 reads TGTGCCAGCAGTGAAGAACGGACAGCCTGGGACATTCAGTACTTC.

The sample holds many counts of this clonotype. The chain recombines TRBV27 with TRBJ2-5; D call uncertain. Deletions cut 2 bases from V and 5 bases from J, with 12 bases between. The V gene's germline CDR1 is MNHEY and CDR2 SMNVEV (reference sequence). The CDR3 contains 14 residues. CDR3 coding DNA: TGTGCCAGCAGTTTAACACCCGGGCTCGAGACCCAGTACTTC. It yields the protein CASSLTPGLETQYF.

This clonotype was detected ten times or more. The junction departs from germline at one end; a sequencing error may be responsible. The V gene is TRBV25-1, the J gene TRBJ2-7; no firm D call. The CDR3 is made up of 12 amino acids. Germline V CDR1 and CDR2: MGHDK, SYGVNS. Here the CDR3 reads CASNSEEYGQYF. The CDR3 DNA follows: TGTGCCAGCAATAGTGAAGAGTACGGGCAGTACTTC.